This T cell receptor (beta chain) comes out of a study of early T cells in non-severe SARS-CoV-2 infection (dated by TCRdb to about 2021). Notes on the research overall: Bulk RNA from unsorted whole blood was used for TCR sequencing, so alpha and beta chains could not be paired. General findings and caveats noted by the study authors: VDJdb matching was skewed toward anti-spike CD8 responses, so virus-specific expansions were likely underestimated and private and CD4 specificities were missed.

The study was a case-control design nested within a healthcare worker cohort in London, UK, with weekly nasopharyngeal swab PCR tests and blood sampling. Healthcare workers were enrolled in the week of the UK lockdown, from 23 to 31 March 2020, and were followed every week for up to 16 weeks. Here V drops 3 bases and J drops 4 bases, and the junction holds 0 bases not matched to any gene. The germline V gene gives CDR1 as SGHTA and CDR2 as FQGNSA. From its cysteine to its phenylalanine, the CDR3 spans 13 amino acids. The retained sequence is limited to the CDR3, 39 bases, with the frame set at the first base. This clonotype qualifies as medium-sized (0.01 to 0.1%). The specificity of this receptor is unknown. Base qualities are not recorded, but no much larger clone differs from it by a single base. Libraries came from 5' RACE. TCRdb lists the instrument as NextSeq 500. The TCR library protocol attached unique molecular identifiers to individual cDNA molecules to correct for sequencing error and PCR bias. TCR alpha and beta chains were both sequenced, and the abundances of alpha and beta sequences in each sample were closely correlated with each other. In the source study's methods: Decombinator V4 was used to annotate the V gene, J gene and CDR3 of the TCR sequences. Expanded TCRs were defined as changing significantly between any two time points under a Poisson model with p below 0.0001. Abundances of TCRs were expressed as counts per million after normalisation to the total number of TCRs sequenced in each sample. TRAV1-2 paired with TRAJ12, TRAJ20 or TRAJ33 defined MAIT TCRs, while TRAV10 paired with TRAJ18 defined iNKT TCRs. VDJdb, accessed 1 November 2021, was searched for CMV, EBV and SARS-CoV-2 annotated TCRs, excluding TCRs annotated for multiple antigens. The public reads were run again by TCRdb, first through fastp at Q25 and then through MiXCR, and only productive beta chains were kept. One record per CDR3 amino acid sequence lists the most common genes and DNA. In this record, the V and J calls reflect TCRdb's handling and not the investigators' own analysis. The sample table lists more than 20,000 distinct CDR3 sequences, 3.6% of them with a count of one. The ten largest clones represent around 5.6% of the sample.

The source is an adult who was a healthcare worker with PCR-confirmed SARS-CoV-2 infection or an uninfected control (not recorded which). The chain is encoded by TRBV7-2 joined to TRBJ1-3; TRBD1 matches 7 bases in the middle. The sample was whole blood. The DNA sequence reads TGTGCCAGCAGCTTGGACAGGGGAAACACCATATATTTT. Its protein reads: CASSLDRGNTIYF.